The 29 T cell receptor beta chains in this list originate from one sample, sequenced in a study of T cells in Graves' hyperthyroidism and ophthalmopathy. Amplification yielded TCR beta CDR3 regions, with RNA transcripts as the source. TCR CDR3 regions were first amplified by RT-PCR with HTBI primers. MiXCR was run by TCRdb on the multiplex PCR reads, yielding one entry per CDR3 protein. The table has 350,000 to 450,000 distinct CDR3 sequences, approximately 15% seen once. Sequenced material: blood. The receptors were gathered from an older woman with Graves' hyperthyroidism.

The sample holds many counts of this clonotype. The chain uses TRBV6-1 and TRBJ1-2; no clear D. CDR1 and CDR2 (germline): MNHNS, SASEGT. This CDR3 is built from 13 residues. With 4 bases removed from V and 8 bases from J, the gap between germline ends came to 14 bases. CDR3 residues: CASSVGGRNGYTF. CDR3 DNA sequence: TGTGCCAGCAGTGTGGGTGGGAGAAACGGCTACACCTTC.

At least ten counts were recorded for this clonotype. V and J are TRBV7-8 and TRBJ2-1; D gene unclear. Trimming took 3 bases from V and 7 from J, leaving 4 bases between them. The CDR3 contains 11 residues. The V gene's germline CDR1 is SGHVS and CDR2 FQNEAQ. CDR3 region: CASSFANEQFF. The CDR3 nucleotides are TGTGCCAGCAGCTTTGCAAATGAGCAGTTCTTC. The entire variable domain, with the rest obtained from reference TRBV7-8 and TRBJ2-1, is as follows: GAGVSQSPRYKVAKRGQDVALRCDPISGHVSLFWYQQALGQGPEFLTYFQNEAQLDKSGLPSDRFFAERPEGSVSTLKIQRTQQEDSAVYLCASSFANEQFFGPGTRLTVL.

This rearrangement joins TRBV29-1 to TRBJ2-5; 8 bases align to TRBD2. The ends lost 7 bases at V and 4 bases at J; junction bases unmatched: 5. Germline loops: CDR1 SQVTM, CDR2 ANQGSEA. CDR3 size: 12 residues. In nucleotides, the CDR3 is TGCAGCGGACGGGGGGGGGGAGAGACCCAGTACTTC. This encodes CSGRGGGETQYF.

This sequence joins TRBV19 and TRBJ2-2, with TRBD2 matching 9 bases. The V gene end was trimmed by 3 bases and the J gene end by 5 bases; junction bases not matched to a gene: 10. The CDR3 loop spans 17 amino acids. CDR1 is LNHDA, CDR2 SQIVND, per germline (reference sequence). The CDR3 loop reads CASSIGLARGLTGELFF. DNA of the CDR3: TGTGCCAGTAGTATCGGACTAGCGCGAGGGCTTACCGGGGAGCTGTTTTTT. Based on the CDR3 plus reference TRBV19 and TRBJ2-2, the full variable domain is DGGITQSPKYLFRKEGQNVTLSCEQNLNHDAMYWYRQDPGQGLRLIYYSQIVNDFQKGDIAEGYSVSREKKESFPLTVTSAQKNPTAFYLCASSIGLARGLTGELFFGEGSRLTVL.

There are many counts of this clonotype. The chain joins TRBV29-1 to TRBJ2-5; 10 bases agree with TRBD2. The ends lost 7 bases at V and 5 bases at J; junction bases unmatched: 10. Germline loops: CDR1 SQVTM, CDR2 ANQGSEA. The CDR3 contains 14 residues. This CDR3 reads CSGSGASGSETQYF. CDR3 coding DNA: TGCAGCGGAAGCGGGGCTAGCGGGAGTGAGACCCAGTACTTC.

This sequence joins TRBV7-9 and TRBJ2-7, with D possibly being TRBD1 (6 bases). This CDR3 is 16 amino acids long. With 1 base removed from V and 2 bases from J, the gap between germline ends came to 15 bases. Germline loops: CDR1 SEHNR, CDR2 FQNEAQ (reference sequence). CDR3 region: CASSLELQGEAYEQYF. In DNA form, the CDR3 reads TGTGCCAGCAGCTTAGAGTTACAGGGAGAAGCCTACGAGCAGTACTTC.

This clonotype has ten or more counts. The CDR3 region has the DNA TGCAGTGCTAGAGATGCACGGAACTCTGGAAACACCATATATTTT. It encodes CSARDARNSGNTIYF. The rearrangement links TRBV20-1 to TRBJ1-3; D unclear. The CDR3 length is 15 residues. Germline CDR1 DFQATT, CDR2 SNEGSKA (reference sequence). V was shortened by 0 bases and J by 0 bases, with 9 bases between the two germline ends.

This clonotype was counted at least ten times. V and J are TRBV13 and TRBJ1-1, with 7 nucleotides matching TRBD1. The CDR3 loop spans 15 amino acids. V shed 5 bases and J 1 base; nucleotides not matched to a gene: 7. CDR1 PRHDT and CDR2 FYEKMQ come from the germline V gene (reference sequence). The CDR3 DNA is TGTGCCAGCAGCCCCACGGGACAGTCGAACACTGAAGCTTTCTTT. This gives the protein CASSPTGQSNTEAFF.

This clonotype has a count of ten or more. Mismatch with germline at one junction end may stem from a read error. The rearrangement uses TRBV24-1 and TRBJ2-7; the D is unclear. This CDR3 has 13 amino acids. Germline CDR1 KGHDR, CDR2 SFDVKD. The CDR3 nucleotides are TGTGCCACCGGTGATGGCTCAGCCTACGAGCAGTACTTC. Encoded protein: CATGDGSAYEQYF.

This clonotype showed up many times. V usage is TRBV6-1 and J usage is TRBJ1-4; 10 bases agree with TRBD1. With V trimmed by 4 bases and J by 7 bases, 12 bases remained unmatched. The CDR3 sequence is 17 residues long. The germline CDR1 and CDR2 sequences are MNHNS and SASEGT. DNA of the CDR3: TGTGCCAGCAGTGCCCGCACCCGACAGGGGGCTGGTGAAAAACTGTTTTTT. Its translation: CASSARTRQGAGEKLFF.

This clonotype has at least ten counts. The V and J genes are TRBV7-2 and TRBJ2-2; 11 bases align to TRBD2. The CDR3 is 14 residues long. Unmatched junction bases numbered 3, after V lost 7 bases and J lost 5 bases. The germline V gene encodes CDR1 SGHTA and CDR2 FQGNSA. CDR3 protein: CASKLAGGTGELFF. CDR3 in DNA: TGTGCCAGCAAGCTAGCGGGAGGAACCGGGGAGCTGTTTTTT.

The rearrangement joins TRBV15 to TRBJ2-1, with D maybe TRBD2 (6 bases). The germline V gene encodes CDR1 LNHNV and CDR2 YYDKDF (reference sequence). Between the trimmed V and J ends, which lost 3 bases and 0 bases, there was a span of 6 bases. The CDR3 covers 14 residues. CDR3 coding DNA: TGTGCCACCAGCAGCGGGAGCTCCTACAATGAGCAGTTCTTC. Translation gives CATSSGSSYNEQFF.

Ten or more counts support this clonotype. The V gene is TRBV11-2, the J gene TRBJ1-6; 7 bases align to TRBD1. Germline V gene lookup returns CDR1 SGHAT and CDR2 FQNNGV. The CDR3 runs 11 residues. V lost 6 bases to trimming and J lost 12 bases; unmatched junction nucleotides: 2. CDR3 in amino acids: CASSPGGPLHF. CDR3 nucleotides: TGTGCCAGCAGTCCAGGGGGACCCCTCCACTTT.

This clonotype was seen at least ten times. As DNA, the CDR3 is TGTGCCAGCAGCGCGAGCGGGCGGGATTACAATGAGCAGTTCTTC. This codes for CASSASGRDYNEQFF. V is TRBV27 and J is TRBJ2-1, with a tentative D call TRBD2 (6 bases). CDR1 MNHEY and CDR2 SMNVEV come from the germline V gene (reference sequence). The V and J ends lost 6 bases and 4 bases respectively, with 16 bases between them. This CDR3 is 15 amino acids long.

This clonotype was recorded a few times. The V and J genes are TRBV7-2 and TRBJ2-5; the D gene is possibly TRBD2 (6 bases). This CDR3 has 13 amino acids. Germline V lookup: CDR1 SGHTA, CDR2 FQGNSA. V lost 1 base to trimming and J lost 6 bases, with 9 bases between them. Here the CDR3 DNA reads TGTGCCAGCAGCTTAGTGGGGGGTCAGACCCAGTACTTC. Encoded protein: CASSLVGGQTQYF.

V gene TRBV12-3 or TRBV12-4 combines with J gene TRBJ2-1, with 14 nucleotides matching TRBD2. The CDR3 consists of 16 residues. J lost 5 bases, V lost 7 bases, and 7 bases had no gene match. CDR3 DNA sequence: TGTGCCAGCACCGGGGGACTAGCGGGAGAGGACAATGAGCAGTTCTTC. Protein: CASTGGLAGEDNEQFF.

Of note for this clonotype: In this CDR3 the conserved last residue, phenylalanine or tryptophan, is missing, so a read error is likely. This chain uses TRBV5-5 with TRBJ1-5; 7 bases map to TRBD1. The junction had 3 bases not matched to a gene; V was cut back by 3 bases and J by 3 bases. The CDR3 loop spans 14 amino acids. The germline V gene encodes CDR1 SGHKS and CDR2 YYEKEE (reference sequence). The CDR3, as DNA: TGTGCCAGCAGCTACAGGGGTTACAATCAGCCCCAGCATCTT. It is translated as CASSYRGYNQPQHL.

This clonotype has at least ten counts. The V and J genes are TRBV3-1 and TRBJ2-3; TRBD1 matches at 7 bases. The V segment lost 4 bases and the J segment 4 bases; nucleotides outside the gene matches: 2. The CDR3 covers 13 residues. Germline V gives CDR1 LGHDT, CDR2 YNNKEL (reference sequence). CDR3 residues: CASSPTGPDTQYF. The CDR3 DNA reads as TGTGCCAGCAGCCCGACAGGGCCAGATACGCAGTATTTT.

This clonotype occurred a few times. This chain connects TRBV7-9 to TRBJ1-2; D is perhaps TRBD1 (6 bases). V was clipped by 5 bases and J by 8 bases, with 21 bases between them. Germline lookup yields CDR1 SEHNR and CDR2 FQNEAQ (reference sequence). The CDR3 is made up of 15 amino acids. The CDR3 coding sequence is TGTGCCAGCAGCGATCGGTTAAGGGGGATCTACGGCTACACCTTC. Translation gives CASSDRLRGIYGYTF.

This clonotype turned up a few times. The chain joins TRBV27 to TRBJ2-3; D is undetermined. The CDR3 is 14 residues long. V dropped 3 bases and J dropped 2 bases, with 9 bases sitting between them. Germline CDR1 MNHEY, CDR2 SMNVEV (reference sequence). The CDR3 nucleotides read TGTGCCAGCAGTTTGGAACACCCCACAGATACGCAGTATTTT. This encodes CASSLEHPTDTQYF.

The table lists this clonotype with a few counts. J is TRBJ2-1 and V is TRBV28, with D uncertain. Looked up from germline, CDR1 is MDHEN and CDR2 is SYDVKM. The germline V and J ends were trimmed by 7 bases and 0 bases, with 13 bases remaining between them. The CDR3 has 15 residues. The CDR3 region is CASNPTSSSYNEQFF. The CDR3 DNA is TGTGCCAGCAATCCAACCTCAAGCTCCTACAATGAGCAGTTCTTC.

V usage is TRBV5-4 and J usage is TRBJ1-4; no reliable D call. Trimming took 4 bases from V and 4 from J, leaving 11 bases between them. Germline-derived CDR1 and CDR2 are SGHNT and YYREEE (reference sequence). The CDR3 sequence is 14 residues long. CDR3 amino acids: CASSPDAGNEKLFF. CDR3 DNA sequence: TGTGCCAGCAGCCCTGACGCTGGTAATGAAAAACTGTTTTTT. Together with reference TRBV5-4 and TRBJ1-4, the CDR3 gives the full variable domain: ETGVTQSPTHLIKTRGQQVTLRCSSQSGHNTVSWYQQALGQGPQFIFQYYREEENGRGNFPPRFSGLQFPNYSSELNVNALELDDSALYLCASSPDAGNEKLFFGSGTQLSVL.

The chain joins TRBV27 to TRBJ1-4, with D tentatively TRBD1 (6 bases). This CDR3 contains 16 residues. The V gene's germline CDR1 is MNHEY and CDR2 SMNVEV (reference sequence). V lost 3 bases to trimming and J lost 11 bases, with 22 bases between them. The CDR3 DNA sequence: TGTGCCAGCAGTTTGGGGGGGCCGGGAAGGGGTCGGAAACTGTTTTTT. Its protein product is CASSLGGPGRGRKLFF. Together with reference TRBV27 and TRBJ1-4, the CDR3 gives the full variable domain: EAQVTQNPRYLITVTGKKLTVTCSQNMNHEYMSWYRQDPGLGLRQIYYSMNVEVTDKGDVPEGYKVSRKEKRNFPLILESPSPNQTSLYFCASSLGGPGRGRKLFFGSGTQLSVL.

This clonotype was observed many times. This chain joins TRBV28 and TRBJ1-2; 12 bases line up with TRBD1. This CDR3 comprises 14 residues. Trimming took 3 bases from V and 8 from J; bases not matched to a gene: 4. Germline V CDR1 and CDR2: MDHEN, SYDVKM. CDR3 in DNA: TGTGCCAGCAGTTTCGGGACAGGGGGCCGAGGCTACACCTTC. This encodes CASSFGTGGRGYTF.

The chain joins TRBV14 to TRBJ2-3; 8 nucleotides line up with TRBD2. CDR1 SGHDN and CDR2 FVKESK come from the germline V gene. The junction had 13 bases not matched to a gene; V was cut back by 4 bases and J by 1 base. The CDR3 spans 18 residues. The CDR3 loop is CASSPFRGGRVGTDTQYF. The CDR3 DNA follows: TGTGCCAGCAGCCCCTTTCGGGGGGGCCGGGTCGGCACAGATACGCAGTATTTT.

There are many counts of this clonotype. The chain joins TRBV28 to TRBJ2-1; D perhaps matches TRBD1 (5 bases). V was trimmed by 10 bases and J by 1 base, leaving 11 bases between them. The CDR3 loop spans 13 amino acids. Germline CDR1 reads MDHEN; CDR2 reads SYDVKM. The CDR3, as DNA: TGTGCCACCCAGGGCCGTTCCTACAATGAGCAGTTCTTC. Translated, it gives CATQGRSYNEQFF.

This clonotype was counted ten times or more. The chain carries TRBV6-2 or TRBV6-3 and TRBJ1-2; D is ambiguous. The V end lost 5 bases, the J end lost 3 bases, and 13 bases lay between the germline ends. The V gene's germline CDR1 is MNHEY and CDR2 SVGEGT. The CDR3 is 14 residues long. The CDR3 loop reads CASSLFPRDYGYTF. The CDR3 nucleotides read TGTGCCAGCAGTCTTTTCCCGAGGGACTATGGCTACACCTTC.

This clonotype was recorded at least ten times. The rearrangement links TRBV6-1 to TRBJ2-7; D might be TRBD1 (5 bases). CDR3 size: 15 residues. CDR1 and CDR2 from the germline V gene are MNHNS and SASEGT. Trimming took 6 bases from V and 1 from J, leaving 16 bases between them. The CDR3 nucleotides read TGTGCCAGCAGGACGGACATATACGGATCCTACGAGCAGTACTTC. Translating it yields CASRTDIYGSYEQYF.

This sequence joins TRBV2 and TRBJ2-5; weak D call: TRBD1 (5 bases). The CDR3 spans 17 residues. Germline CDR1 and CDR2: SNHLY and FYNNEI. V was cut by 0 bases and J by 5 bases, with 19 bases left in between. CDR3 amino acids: CASSEAQSWVKGETQYF. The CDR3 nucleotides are TGTGCCAGCAGTGAAGCCCAGAGCTGGGTAAAGGGGGAGACCCAGTACTTC.